These T cell receptor beta chains were read from a single sample in a study of cytomegalovirus exposure and HLA in healthy donors. TCRdb's copy holds only in-frame clones and misses some; the assay was immunoSEQ multiplex PCR. Of 110,000 or so clones in the sample, approximately 73% were seen once. The sequenced material came from PBMCs. These receptors all stem from a man aged 40-55 years in good health and CMV-seronegative. The conserved cysteine and the conserved F or W are not part of the CDR3 here. The D gene is left open where the match is weak. Clone size is given for some rows only: seen once, a few or many times, or a class if the clone is expanded.

>TRBV9|13|.|.|TRBJ2-1
ASSVGVAAYNEQF
>TRBV6-1|13|.|TRBD1|TRBJ1-2
ASSDLGQGDYGYT
>TRBV7-9|14|.|.|TRBJ2-3
ASSLEGALAADTQY
>TRBV7-3|11|.|TRBD2|TRBJ2-1
ASSLLAGAGQF
>TRBV10-3|13|.|TRBD1|TRBJ1-2
AINTRSRTGYRYT
>TRBV7-8|12|.|TRBD2|TRBJ2-7
ASRSRRGGYEQY
>TRBV7-9|13|.|.|TRBJ2-5
ASSLTRTISETQY
>TRBV5-1|13|.|.|TRBJ1-1
ASSLVASMNTEAF
>TRBV12-5|11|.|.|TRBJ2-7
ASGPPGAYEQY
>TRBV5-1|13|.|TRBD1|TRBJ1-2
ASSYGTGDSYGYT
>TRBV9|13|.|.|TRBJ2-3
ASSGRQEGTDTQY
>TRBV7-2|12|.|.|TRBJ2-5
ASSSQSWSETQY
>TRBV11-1|12|.|.|TRBJ2-1
ASSLSTGWDEQF
>TRBV7-3|13|few|TRBD2|TRBJ2-2
ASSSGGDNYGELF
>TRBV4-3|15|few|.|TRBJ2-2
ASSQEQGGAGTGELF
>TRBV29-1|10|few|.|TRBJ2-2
SVTGATGELF
>TRBV4-2|11|.|.|TRBJ2-7
ASSQDSAYEQY
>TRBV29-1|9|.|.|TRBJ2-7
SVVAAYEQY
>TRBV7-9|11|.|.|TRBJ2-7
ASSGRGGGEQY
>TRBV15|11|.|.|TRBJ2-7
ATSAGPLYEQY
>TRBV9|17|.|TRBD1|TRBJ2-2
ASSVVAYRGPAFTGELF
>TRBV4-1|11|.|.|TRBJ2-7
ASSQGRTYEQY
>TRBV5-4|13|.|TRBD2|TRBJ2-3
ASSLKRGTTDTQY
>TRBV27|14|.|TRBD1|TRBJ2-1
ASSLRTGVAYNEQF
>TRBV5-5|11|.|.|TRBJ2-7
ASSLWLANEQY
>TRBV14|12|few|TRBD2|TRBJ2-1
ASSQDPEGRVSF
>TRBV4-1|13|.|TRBD1|TRBJ2-1
ASSQAQGALNEQF
>TRBV9|14|.|TRBD1|TRBJ2-7
ASSVGPTGNSYEQY
>TRBV9|12|.|.|TRBJ2-7
ASAATGYSYEQY
>TRBV5-5|13|.|TRBD2|TRBJ2-5
ASSWGTSGGETQY
>TRBV4-3|12|.|TRBD2|TRBJ2-1
ASSPGGSYNEQF
>TRBV7-9|13|.|.|TRBJ2-1
ASSFVGGGYNEQF
>TRBV5-1|16|.|TRBD1|TRBJ2-1
ASSLAIPGQGPYNEQF
>TRBV6-5|13|.|.|TRBJ2-6
ASSQDFSGANVLT
>TRBV6-5|13|.|.|TRBJ2-2
ASSRDVAATGELF
>TRBV18|12|.|.|TRBJ2-5
ASSPGHQQETQY
>TRBV4-3|15|.|.|TRBJ2-7
ASSPGGRGAGAYEQY
>TRBV6-5|12|many|.|TRBJ1-5
ASSQGDTNQPQH
>TRBV11-2|12|few|.|TRBJ2-3
ASSPLFESGSQY